This T cell receptor (beta chain) was sequenced in a study of T-cell reconstitution after alpha-beta-depleted transplantation in children. The TCRbeta library was prepared with unique molecular identifiers. TCRdb reanalysed the PCR reads using MiXCR and keeps one entry per CDR3 protein. The data contain hundreds of thousands of distinct CDR3 sequences, about an eighth of them singletons. This clonotype was observed many times. V lost 6 bases and J 1 base, leaving 13 bases between the germline ends. The V gene's germline CDR1 is DFQATT and CDR2 SNEGSKA (reference sequence). This CDR3 is built from 13 residues.

The chain combines TRBV20-1 with TRBJ2-7; no clear D. The sequencing used PBMCs, collected from the stem cell graft. The receptor was derived from a human donor who donated a stem cell graft to a child with Fanconi anemia. CDR3 protein: CSAPLSPSYEQYF. For the CDR3, the DNA is TGCAGTGCCCCCCTCAGTCCTTCCTACGAGCAGTACTTC.